Listed below are T cell receptor beta chains from one sample, sequenced in a study of quantifying T cell responses using KT2 cells. TCRdb reanalysed the UMI-ligation and nested PCR reads using MiXCR and keeps one entry per CDR3 protein. The profile covers around 50,000 distinct CDR3 sequences, with roughly 10% appearing a single time and roughly 10% taken by the ten largest. Sequencing used PBMCs spiked with cells of the T cell clone KT2. The receptors shown here come from a human donor. CDR3s leave out the opening cysteine and the closing phenylalanine or tryptophan. The D gene is left open where the match is weak. A clone size is listed for some rows: how often the clone was seen (once, few, many), or a class if it is expanded.

D | J | size | V | CDR3
TRBD1 | TRBJ1-1 | NA | TRBV29-1 | SGKDRLNTEAF
TRBD1 | TRBJ2-1 | NA | TRBV4-1 | ASSQAGQTYNEQF
NA | TRBJ2-3 | many | TRBV20-1 | SATPISGSSTDTQY
TRBD1 | TRBJ2-1 | NA | TRBV2 | AWTGGSEQF
TRBD2 | TRBJ2-3 | many | TRBV4-3 | ASSGGRDADTQY
TRBD1 | TRBJ2-5 | many | TRBV24-1 | ATSTTGGAFGETQY
NA | TRBJ1-5 | few | TRBV2 | ASSNEGGQPQH
TRBD2 | TRBJ2-2 | many | TRBV2 | ASSLAEITGELF
TRBD2 | TRBJ2-2 | many | TRBV6-5 | ASSLSLSGVSTGELF
NA | TRBJ1-1 | many | TRBV20-1 | SALRGARDSEAF
TRBD1 | TRBJ1-1 | many | TRBV12-3/TRBV12-4 | ASRKDRVATEAF
NA | TRBJ2-3 | NA | TRBV25-1 | ASALDHTDTQY
NA | TRBJ2-3 | few | TRBV12-3/TRBV12-4 | ASSPRPGLRTDTQY
TRBD2 | TRBJ2-7 | many | TRBV7-6 | ASSLSASGAFENEQY
NA | TRBJ1-4 | NA | TRBV11-2 | ASRRADEKLF
NA | TRBJ1-2 | NA | TRBV12-3/TRBV12-4 | ASSLARRGNGYT
NA | TRBJ2-3 | many | TRBV3-1 | ASSQIPGAHTDTQY
NA | TRBJ2-1 | NA | TRBV19 | ASSQKPSWESNNEQF
NA | TRBJ2-2 | many | TRBV6-4 | ASSDSNSVTGELF
NA | TRBJ1-2 | NA | TRBV6-5 | ASSPRPIIYYGYT
NA | TRBJ2-3 | many | TRBV15 | ATSRVDFAGRLRGDTQY
TRBD2 | TRBJ2-7 | NA | TRBV20-1 | SAQLAGASYEQY
TRBD2 | TRBJ2-7 | few | TRBV27 | ASSRDYTYEQY
NA | TRBJ1-6 | many | TRBV20-1 | SARPGPGDSPLH
NA | TRBJ1-5 | many | TRBV6-5 | ASSPRSNQPQH
NA | TRBJ2-3 | NA | TRBV10-3 | AISESTATDTQY
NA | TRBJ1-5 | few | TRBV20-1 | SAGHTPLSNQPQH
NA | TRBJ1-1 | many | TRBV6-6 | ASSSDSLNTEAF
NA | TRBJ1-6 | few | TRBV7-2 | ASSSLLLNSPLH
NA | TRBJ2-3 | few | TRBV4-2 | ASSQERGMDTQY
NA | TRBJ2-7 | many | TRBV7-2 | ASSPSVASVEQY
NA | TRBJ2-1 | many | TRBV20-1 | SAMGLVRDNEQF
NA | TRBJ2-7 | NA | TRBV5-1 | ASSFSNRDYEQY
NA | TRBJ1-1 | few | TRBV6-2/TRBV6-3 | ATTAFPRDTEAF
NA | TRBJ1-1 | few | TRBV6-5 | ASSSLGGGGTEAF
NA | TRBJ2-1 | NA | TRBV2 | ASSEYSSSYNEQF
TRBD2 | TRBJ2-7 | NA | TRBV6-5 | ASTSGLAGEQY
NA | TRBJ1-6 | NA | TRBV27 | ASSLVGQSLSPLH
TRBD1 | TRBJ1-1 | NA | TRBV12-3/TRBV12-4 | ASKQGYRDSEAF
NA | TRBJ2-1 | few | TRBV19 | ASSIVQGVGYNEQF
NA | TRBJ1-6 | few | TRBV7-9 | ASSLGRGNNSPLH
NA | TRBJ2-3 | NA | TRBV7-8 | ASSFRRSQGADTQY
NA | TRBJ1-4 | many | TRBV20-1 | SARWGGAEKLF
NA | TRBJ1-1 | few | TRBV29-1 | SVLMGQIQAF
NA | TRBJ1-5 | many | TRBV12-3/TRBV12-4 | ASSLRLPHQPQH